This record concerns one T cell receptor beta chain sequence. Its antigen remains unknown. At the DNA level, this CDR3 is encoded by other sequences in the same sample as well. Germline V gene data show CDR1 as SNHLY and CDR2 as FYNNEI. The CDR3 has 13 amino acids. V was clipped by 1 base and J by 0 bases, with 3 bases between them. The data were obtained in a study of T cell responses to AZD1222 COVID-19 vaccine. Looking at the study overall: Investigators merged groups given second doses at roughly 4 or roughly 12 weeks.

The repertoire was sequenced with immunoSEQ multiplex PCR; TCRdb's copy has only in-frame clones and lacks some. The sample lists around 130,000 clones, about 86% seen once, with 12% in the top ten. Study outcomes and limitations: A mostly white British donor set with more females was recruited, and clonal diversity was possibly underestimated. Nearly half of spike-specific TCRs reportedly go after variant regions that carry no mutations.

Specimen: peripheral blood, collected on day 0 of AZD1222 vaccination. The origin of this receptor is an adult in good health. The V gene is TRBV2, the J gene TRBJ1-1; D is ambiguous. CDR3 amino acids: CASSEGLNTEAFF. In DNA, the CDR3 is TGTGCCAGCAGTGAAGGTCTGAACACTGAAGCTTTCTTT.